These 18 T cell receptor beta chains originate from one sample sequenced in a study of cytomegalovirus exposure and HLA in healthy donors. The PCR was carried out with 60 Vbeta primers and 13 Jbeta primers. Method: immunoSEQ multiplex PCR; TCRdb's copy keeps in-frame clones and lacks some. The table lists 180,000 or so clones, roughly 75% of them singletons. The sequencing sample was made of PBMCs. These receptors were taken from a woman aged 25 to 39 in good health and CMV-seronegative.

This chain links TRBV2 with TRBJ1-3; D is unclear. Germline CDR1 reads SNHLY; CDR2 reads FYNNEI. The CDR3 totals 17 residues. V gave up 6 bases and J gave up 1 base, with 19 bases separating them. CDR3 in amino acids: CASSLKNLISSGNTIYF. The CDR3 DNA reads TGTGCCAGCAGCCTGAAAAACTTAATCTCTTCTGGAAACACCATATATTTT.

The sample holds one count of this clone. The chain is built from TRBV4-2 and TRBJ2-2; maybe TRBD1 (5 bases). Germline CDR1 LGHNA, CDR2 YNFKEQ. The CDR3 runs to 18 residues. Trimming removed 0 bases from V and 1 base from J, with 15 bases in between. This chain's CDR3 is CASSQDPRVSQNTGELFF. The CDR3 coding sequence is TGTGCCAGCAGCCAAGACCCCAGGGTTTCACAGAACACCGGGGAGCTGTTTTTT.

The chain employs TRBV2 and TRBJ2-1, with unresolved D. CDR1 SNHLY and CDR2 FYNNEI come from the germline V gene. The CDR3 contains 11 residues. The V end was cut by 4 bases, the J end by 6 bases, with 4 bases between. The CDR3 loop reads CASSVSNEQFF. DNA of the CDR3: TGTGCCAGCAGTGTATCCAATGAGCAGTTCTTC.

The count of this clone is one. The chain combines TRBV18 with TRBJ2-1, with 11 bases that match TRBD1. The CDR3 is 15 amino acids. J lost 4 bases, V lost 3 bases, and 2 bases had no gene match. CDR1 is KGHSH, CDR2 LQKENI, per germline. The CDR3 DNA reads TGTGCCAGCTCACCGCGGGACAGGGGGTACAATGAGCAGTTCTTC. Residues: CASSPRDRGYNEQFF. Based on the CDR3 plus reference TRBV18 and TRBJ2-1, the full variable domain is NAGVMQNPRHLVRRRGQEARLRCSPMKGHSHVYWYRQLPEEGLKFMVYLQKENIIDESGMPKERFSAEFPKEGPSILRIQQVVRGDSAAYFCASSPRDRGYNEQFFGPGTRLTVL.

This chain uses TRBV4-1 with TRBJ1-4; maybe TRBD1 (6 bases). CDR1 is MGHRA and CDR2 is YSYEKL in the germline V gene. Trimming removed 1 base from V and 13 bases from J, with 16 bases in between. This CDR3 has 14 amino acids. The CDR3 coding sequence is TGCGCCAGCAGCCAAGCCGCCCGACAGGTGGGACTGTTTTTT. Amino acids: CASSQAARQVGLFF.

This clone was recorded only once. The V and J genes are TRBV7-2 and TRBJ2-7; possible D gene TRBD1, 5 bases. V was shortened by 0 bases and J by 3 bases, with 9 bases between the two germline ends. The germline V gene encodes CDR1 SGHTA and CDR2 FQGNSA. The CDR3 totals 14 residues. CDR3: CASSLASTGYEQYF. CDR3 DNA: TGTGCCAGCAGCTTAGCGTCCACAGGCTACGAGCAGTACTTC.

The rearrangement joins TRBV2 to TRBJ2-7, with 9 bases lining up with TRBD1. The CDR3 runs to 13 residues. The ends lost 4 bases at V and 8 bases at J; junction bases unmatched: 6. Germline V gene lookup returns CDR1 SNHLY and CDR2 FYNNEI. This chain's CDR3 is CASSGGDRVKQYF. CDR3 in DNA: TGTGCCAGCAGTGGTGGGGACAGGGTGAAGCAGTACTTC. The variable domain in full, completed from reference TRBV2 and TRBJ2-7, reads EPEVTQTPSHQVTQMGQEVILRCVPISNHLYFYWYRQILGQKVEFLVSFYNNEISEKSEIFDDQFSVERPDGSNFTLKIRSTKLEDSAMYFCASSGGDRVKQYFGPGTRLTVT.

The chain has TRBV2 and TRBJ2-2, with D unclear. Trimming shortened V by 8 bases and J by 7 bases, and 8 bases separated the two germline ends. CDR3 length: 11 amino acids. CDR1 is SNHLY, CDR2 FYNNEI, per germline. The CDR3 spells CASSIVGELFF. The CDR3 DNA sequence: TGTGCCAGCTCGATAGTCGGGGAGCTGTTTTTT.

V gene TRBV5-4 combines with J gene TRBJ1-1; D unresolved. CDR1 SGHNT and CDR2 YYREEE come from the germline V gene (reference sequence). This CDR3 has 13 residues. The ends were cut back, 2 bases at V and 9 bases at J, with 14 bases in the middle. CDR3 in DNA: TGTGCCAGCAGCTTAGGTGGAGATTCTAAAGCTTTCTTT. Its translation: CASSLGGDSKAFF.

The genes are TRBV9 and TRBJ2-3, with TRBD2 identical over 10 bases. There are 16 residues in the CDR3. V trimming: 3 bases; J trimming: 0 bases; junction bases outside the gene matches: 4. The germline CDR1 and CDR2 sequences are SGDLS and YYNGEE. Here the CDR3 DNA reads TGTGCCAGCAGCGCGGGACTAGCGATGAGCACAGATACGCAGTATTTT. Amino acids: CASSAGLAMSTDTQYF.

This clone was counted a few times. The V and J genes are TRBV6-1 and TRBJ1-2; D may be TRBD1 (5 bases). The germline CDR1 and CDR2 sequences are MNHNS and SASEGT. Trimming cost V 3 bases and J 3 bases, with 14 bases left between them. This CDR3 region has 15 residues. Written as DNA, the CDR3 is TGTGCCAGCAGTGATGATTCTGACAGCTACTATGGCTACACCTTC. Amino acids: CASSDDSDSYYGYTF.

This rearrangement joins TRBV6-5 to TRBJ1-5, with 9 bases matching TRBD1. The CDR3 has 14 residues. The V and J ends lost 5 bases and 2 bases, in that order; junction bases with no gene match: 1. Germline CDR1 MNHEY, CDR2 SVGAGI. CDR3 region: CASSRTGGNQPQHF. CDR3 sequence (DNA): TGTGCCAGCAGTCGGACAGGGGGCAATCAGCCCCAGCATTTT.

The chain uses TRBV5-1 and TRBJ2-1; TRBD2 aligns across 12 bases. CDR3 length: 17 residues. Germline loops: CDR1 SGHRS, CDR2 YFSETQ. The V segment lost 6 bases and the J segment 7 bases; nucleotides outside the gene matches: 14. CDR3 bases: TGCGCCAGCAAATCCTTTCCGACTAGCGGGGGTGAAAATGAGCAGTTCTTC. Translating gives CASKSFPTSGGENEQFF. The whole variable domain, remainder taken from reference TRBV5-1 and TRBJ2-1, is KAGVTQTPRYLIKTRGQQVTLSCSPISGHRSVSWYQQTPGQGLQFLFEYFSETQRNKGNFPGRFSGRQFSNSRSEMNVSTLELGDSALYLCASKSFPTSGGENEQFFGPGTRLTVL.

The chain is built from TRBV9 and TRBJ1-5; TRBD1 might be the D (5 bases). The CDR3 totals 15 residues. The V end was cut by 3 bases, the J end by 4 bases, with 14 bases between. Per the germline V gene, CDR1 is SGDLS and CDR2 is YYNGEE. The CDR3 nucleotides are TGTGCCAGCAGCGCCCAGGGAAAGGGAAATCAGCCCCAGCATTTT. As protein: CASSAQGKGNQPQHF. The full variable domain, with the rest looked up from reference TRBV9 and TRBJ1-5, is DSGVTQTPKHLITATGQRVTLRCSPRSGDLSVYWYQQSLDQGLQFLIQYYNGEERAKGNILERFSAQQFPDLHSELNLSSLELGDSALYFCASSAQGKGNQPQHFGDGTRLSIL.

The rearrangement links TRBV5-1 to TRBJ1-2, with D unresolved. The CDR3 sequence is 15 residues long. Per germline, CDR1 SGHRS and CDR2 YFSETQ. The germline V and J ends were trimmed by 7 bases and 3 bases, with 19 bases remaining between them. The CDR3 protein is CASSKEAVLDYGYTF. The CDR3 DNA is TGCGCCAGCTCCAAAGAGGCAGTATTGGACTATGGCTACACCTTC.

The V call is TRBV6-5, the J call TRBJ1-4, with D unresolved. V dropped 5 bases and J dropped 8 bases, with 12 bases sitting between them. The CDR3 is made up of 13 amino acids. Germline V gene sequence: CDR1 MNHEY, CDR2 SVGAGI. CDR3 bases: TGTGCCAGCAGTCCACTCTTCGCGGAAAAACTGTTTTTT. This encodes CASSPLFAEKLFF.

The sample holds one count of this clone. The chain combines TRBV15 with TRBJ1-5, with D unclear. The V gene's germline CDR1 is LNHNV and CDR2 YYDKDF (reference sequence). Trimming left V 0 bases short and J 3 bases short, with 18 bases between. The CDR3 covers 18 residues. CDR3 amino acids: CATSRDFPGSPSNQPQHF. The CDR3 nucleotides read TGTGCCACCAGCAGAGATTTCCCCGGGTCCCCTTCCAATCAGCCCCAGCATTTT.

V usage is TRBV15 and J usage is TRBJ1-1; D is ambiguous. Germline assignment: CDR1 LNHNV and CDR2 YYDKDF (reference sequence). The V and J ends lost 0 bases and 0 bases respectively, with 8 bases between them. The CDR3 consists of 15 residues. The CDR3 loop is CATSRDREVNTEAFF. The CDR3 DNA reads as TGTGCCACCAGCAGAGATCGGGAGGTGAACACTGAAGCTTTCTTT. Based on the CDR3 plus reference TRBV15 and TRBJ1-1, the full variable domain is DAMVIQNPRYQVTQFGKPVTLSCSQTLNHNVMYWYQQKSSQAPKLLFHYYDKDFNNEADTPDNFQSRRPNTSFCFLDIRSPGLGDTAMYLCATSRDREVNTEAFFGQGTRLTVV.